Following are 15 T cell receptor beta chains from one sample sequenced in a study of Ad26.COV2.S vaccination and SARS-CoV-2 variants. Treatment in this sample: around 19 received Ad26.COV2.S at low or high dose, single or two shots; 5 received placebo; per-sample allocation not given. The samples were gathered on day 63 after the first injection of vaccine or placebo. The protocol was immunoSEQ multiplex PCR, while the TCRdb copy is restricted to in-frame clones and leaves out a portion. Of around 250,000 clones in the sample, 87% were seen once. The material sequenced was peripheral blood, taken in a trial of Ad26.COV2.S vaccine versus placebo. These receptors were taken from a person between 18 and 65 years old who received the Ad26.COV2.S COVID-19 vaccine or a placebo.

The chain couples TRBV6-1 to TRBJ1-2; D gene unclear. The germline gives CDR1 MNHNS, CDR2 SASEGT. The V end was cut by 0 bases, the J end by 3 bases, with 11 bases between. The length of the CDR3 is 15 residues. For the CDR3, the DNA is TGTGCCAGCAGTGAAGCCATAGTAAGGGACTATGGCTACACCTTC. Translating it yields CASSEAIVRDYGYTF.

The chain recombines TRBV9 with TRBJ1-5; 10 bases are shared with TRBD1. V lost 7 bases to trimming and J lost 5 bases; unmatched junction nucleotides: 12. Germline lookup yields CDR1 SGDLS and CDR2 YYNGEE. CDR3 length: 16 residues. Here the CDR3 DNA reads TGTGCCAGCTCTCCCGGGGGTGGGACAGGGGATCAGCCCCAGCATTTT. Its protein is CASSPGGGTGDQPQHF.

The chain has TRBV6-2 or TRBV6-3 and TRBJ2-3; 7 nucleotides agree with TRBD1. The CDR3 is 14 residues long. The ends lost 2 bases at V and 2 bases at J; junction bases unmatched: 1. In germline, CDR1 is MNHEY, CDR2 SVGEGT. CDR3: CASSYEGATDTQYF. CDR3 coding DNA: TGTGCCAGCAGTTACGAGGGGGCCACAGATACGCAGTATTTT.

V is TRBV5-1 and J is TRBJ1-1, with D unclear. Trimming took 4 bases from V and 1 from J, leaving 8 bases between them. This CDR3 has 13 residues. Per the germline V gene, CDR1 is SGHRS and CDR2 is YFSETQ. The DNA of the CDR3 is TGCGCCAGCAGCCCGAATTCGAACACTGAAGCTTTCTTT. Its protein is CASSPNSNTEAFF.

The V gene is TRBV7-9, the J gene TRBJ2-5; the match to TRBD2 covers 7 bases. The V segment lost 1 base and the J segment 5 bases; nucleotides outside the gene matches: 7. The CDR3 consists of 15 residues. Looked up from germline, CDR1 is SEHNR and CDR2 is FQNEAQ (reference sequence). DNA of the CDR3: TGTGCCAGCAGCTTAGGGGGGGGTCCTTTGGAGACCCAGTACTTC. It specifies CASSLGGGPLETQYF. Variable domain in full (rest from reference TRBV7-9 and TRBJ2-5): DTGVSQNPRHKITKRGQNVTFRCDPISEHNRLYWYRQTLGQGPEFLTYFQNEAQLEKSRLLSDRFSAERPKGSFSTLEIQRTEQGDSAMYLCASSLGGGPLETQYFGPGTRLLVL.

The chain couples TRBV28 to TRBJ1-6; D might be TRBD1 (5 bases). The CDR3 is made up of 14 amino acids. The germline V gene encodes CDR1 MDHEN and CDR2 SYDVKM. V lost 2 bases and J 8 bases, leaving 10 bases between the germline ends. The CDR3, as DNA: TGTGCCAGCAGTTTACCAGGGAGCGATTCACCCCTCCACTTT. The encoded protein is CASSLPGSDSPLHF.

V gene TRBV15 combines with J gene TRBJ1-1; no clear D gene. This CDR3 has 13 residues. CDR1 is LNHNV, CDR2 YYDKDF, per germline (reference sequence). The V end was cut by 0 bases, the J end by 5 bases, with 7 bases between. The CDR3 is CATSREGVTEAFF. In DNA, the CDR3 is TGTGCCACCAGCAGAGAGGGAGTGACTGAAGCTTTCTTT.

The chain recombines TRBV7-9 with TRBJ1-1, with TRBD1 as a possible D gene (6 bases). The V gene lost 4 bases and the J gene lost 7 bases, with 10 bases spanning the gap. Per germline, CDR1 SEHNR and CDR2 FQNEAQ (reference sequence). The CDR3 is made up of 12 amino acids. The CDR3 nucleotides read TGTGCCAGCAGCTCCGGACAGCTTGAAGCTTTCTTT. This codes for CASSSGQLEAFF. Full variable domain (missing parts from reference TRBV7-9 and TRBJ1-1): DTGVSQNPRHKITKRGQNVTFRCDPISEHNRLYWYRQTLGQGPEFLTYFQNEAQLEKSRLLSDRFSAERPKGSFSTLEIQRTEQGDSAMYLCASSSGQLEAFFGQGTRLTVV.

V gene TRBV5-1 combines with J gene TRBJ2-7, with 7 nucleotides matching TRBD2. V gave up 4 bases and J gave up 0 bases; unmatched junction bases: 7. Germline V CDR1 and CDR2: SGHRS, YFSETQ. This CDR3 is built from 15 residues. The CDR3 loop reads CASSPRGVSSYEQYF. The CDR3 DNA is TGCGCCAGCAGCCCCCGGGGGGTTAGCTCCTACGAGCAGTACTTC.

The chain employs TRBV30 and TRBJ1-5; D is unresolved. The CDR3 runs to 15 residues. The germline V and J ends were trimmed by 2 bases and 0 bases, with 11 bases remaining between them. Germline V gene lookup returns CDR1 GTSNPN and CDR2 SVGIG (reference sequence). This CDR3 reads CAWSNGPNSNQPQHF. As DNA, the CDR3 is TGTGCCTGGAGTAATGGTCCGAATAGCAATCAGCCCCAGCATTTT.

The chain has TRBV3-1 (or the pseudogene TRBV3-2) and TRBJ2-7; D gene uncertain. CDR1 is LGHDT and CDR2 is YNNKEL in the germline V gene (reference sequence). Trimming left V 0 bases short and J 0 bases short, with 9 bases between. The CDR3 loop spans 15 amino acids. In DNA form, the CDR3 reads TGTGCCAGCAGCCAAGATTGGACCTACTCCTACGAGCAGTACTTC. Its translation is CASSQDWTYSYEQYF.

This sequence joins TRBV10-3 and TRBJ1-6; 7 nucleotides agree with TRBD1. Germline values: CDR1 ENHRY, CDR2 SYGVKD. The CDR3 is 13 residues long. Losses at the gene ends were 10 bases for V and 7 bases for J; bases not matched to a gene: 7. CDR3 loop: CATTTGQNSPLHF. The CDR3 DNA sequence: TGTGCCACAACGACAGGGCAGAATTCACCCCTCCACTTT.

The V and J genes are TRBV5-6 and TRBJ2-7; 7 bases match TRBD1. Trimming at V came to 5 bases and at J to 3 bases, leaving 14 bases not matched to a gene. The CDR3 covers 16 residues. Germline loops: CDR1 SGHDT, CDR2 YYEEEE. The chain's CDR3 is CASSIFGQEAIYEQYF. CDR3 bases: TGTGCCAGCAGTATATTCGGACAGGAGGCCATCTACGAGCAGTACTTC.

V usage is TRBV4-1 and J usage is TRBJ2-3; a possible D gene is TRBD1 (6 bases). Germline V gene lookup returns CDR1 MGHRA and CDR2 YSYEKL. V was pared by 4 bases and J by 0 bases, with 14 bases between. This CDR3 spans 16 amino acids. CDR3 loop: CASSPRQATSTDTQYF. The CDR3, as DNA: TGCGCCAGCAGCCCCAGACAGGCGACTAGCACAGATACGCAGTATTTT.

This sequence joins TRBV11-2 and TRBJ2-5; D ambiguous. The ends were cut back, 0 bases at V and 5 bases at J, with 13 bases in the middle. CDR3 length equals 15 residues. Germline CDR1 SGHAT, CDR2 FQNNGV. The CDR3: CASSLDLGLWETQYF. CDR3 bases: TGTGCCAGCAGCTTAGATTTGGGATTGTGGGAGACCCAGTACTTC.